The rows below give T cell receptor beta chains drawn from one sample of a study of T cell responses to AZD1222 COVID-19 vaccine. Data came from immunoSEQ multiplex PCR; TCRdb stores just in-frame clones and leaves some out. The sample has about 160,000 clones, around 92% seen once. The sequenced sample was peripheral blood, obtained on day 0 of MenACWY control vaccination. The source of these receptors is an adult in good health. The CDR3 runs from the conserved cysteine through the conserved F or W. Fields, in order: D gene, clone size, V gene, J gene, CDR3 DNA, CDR3 protein. A D gene is named only where the DNA matches it firmly. Size values are once, few and many counts, or a class for expanded clones, and some rows have none.

d_gene: .
abundance: .
v_gene: TRBV4-3
j_gene: TRBJ2-1
CDR3nt: TGCGCCAGCAGCCAAGGCGGGAACAAGAATGAGCAGTTCTTC
CDR3aa: CASSQGGNKNEQFF

d_gene: .
abundance: .
v_gene: TRBV7-8
j_gene: TRBJ1-6
CDR3nt: TGTGCCAGCAGCTTCGACAGTGTAAATTCACCCCTCCACTTT
CDR3aa: CASSFDSVNSPLHF

d_gene: .
abundance: few
v_gene: TRBV15
j_gene: TRBJ2-3
CDR3nt: TGTGCCACCAGCAGAGATATTGGCCCCAGCACAGATACGCAGTATTTT
CDR3aa: CATSRDIGPSTDTQYF

d_gene: .
abundance: .
v_gene: TRBV2
j_gene: TRBJ2-7
CDR3nt: TGTGCCAGCAGTGACGGGTTCGGCGAGCAGTACTTC
CDR3aa: CASSDGFGEQYF

d_gene: .
abundance: .
v_gene: TRBV5-6
j_gene: TRBJ2-1
CDR3nt: TGTGCCAGCAGCTTGCAGGCGGGCAGCTACAATGAGCAGTTCTTC
CDR3aa: CASSLQAGSYNEQFF

d_gene: .
abundance: .
v_gene: TRBV7-6
j_gene: TRBJ1-6
CDR3nt: TGTGCCAGCAGCTTATCGCAGAATTCACCCCTCCACTTT
CDR3aa: CASSLSQNSPLHF

d_gene: TRBD1
abundance: .
v_gene: TRBV5-1
j_gene: TRBJ1-6
CDR3nt: TGCGCCAGCAGCTCCGGACAGGTTGATTCACCCCTCCACTTT
CDR3aa: CASSSGQVDSPLHF

d_gene: .
abundance: .
v_gene: TRBV19
j_gene: TRBJ2-3
CDR3nt: TGTGCCAGTAGGGGGACCCCCACAGATACGCAGTATTTT
CDR3aa: CASRGTPTDTQYF

d_gene: .
abundance: .
v_gene: TRBV27
j_gene: TRBJ1-5
CDR3nt: TGTGCCAGCAGTCCCGTCAGGGGAGGGCAGCCCCAGCATTTT
CDR3aa: CASSPVRGGQPQHF

d_gene: .
abundance: .
v_gene: TRBV9
j_gene: TRBJ1-5
CDR3nt: TGTGCCAGCAGCGTAGGGGGTAGCAATCAGCCCCAGCATTTT
CDR3aa: CASSVGGSNQPQHF

d_gene: TRBD1
abundance: .
v_gene: TRBV7-3
j_gene: TRBJ1-6
CDR3nt: TGTGCCAGCAGCTTAGGGACAGGGCGGTCACCCCTCCACTTT
CDR3aa: CASSLGTGRSPLHF

d_gene: .
abundance: .
v_gene: TRBV25-1
j_gene: TRBJ2-7
CDR3nt: TGTGCCTCAGGGGTCGACAGTTACGAGCAGTACTTC
CDR3aa: CASGVDSYEQYF

d_gene: .
abundance: .
v_gene: TRBV3-1/TRBV3-2
j_gene: TRBJ1-2
CDR3nt: TGTGCCAGCAGCCAAGCCGCGGGAGCTAACTATGGCTACACCTTC
CDR3aa: CASSQAAGANYGYTF

d_gene: .
abundance: .
v_gene: TRBV11-1
j_gene: TRBJ2-1
CDR3nt: TGTGCCAGCAGCTACGGGCCCGCGGGGAATGAGCAGTTCTTC
CDR3aa: CASSYGPAGNEQFF

d_gene: TRBD2
abundance: .
v_gene: TRBV5-4
j_gene: TRBJ2-1
CDR3nt: TGTGCCAGCAGCGGGGCGGCGGGAGCCAATGAGCAGTTCTTC
CDR3aa: CASSGAAGANEQFF

d_gene: .
abundance: .
v_gene: TRBV6-4
j_gene: TRBJ2-2
CDR3nt: TGTGCCGGCAGTGACCCAGGGATGACCGGGGAGCTGTTTTTT
CDR3aa: CAGSDPGMTGELFF

d_gene: TRBD1
abundance: .
v_gene: TRBV7-6
j_gene: TRBJ1-3
CDR3nt: TGTGCCAGCAGCTCTGAGACAGGGGAAACTGGAAACACCATATATTTT
CDR3aa: CASSSETGETGNTIYF

d_gene: TRBD2
abundance: .
v_gene: TRBV6-6
j_gene: TRBJ2-5
CDR3nt: TGTGCCAGCAGTCGACTAGCGGGAGAGGTACAAGAGACCCAGTACTTC
CDR3aa: CASSRLAGEVQETQYF

d_gene: TRBD2
abundance: .
v_gene: TRBV7-3
j_gene: TRBJ2-3
CDR3nt: TGTGCCAGCAGCCGACTAGCGCAAAGCACAGATACGCAGTATTTT
CDR3aa: CASSRLAQSTDTQYF

d_gene: .
abundance: once
v_gene: TRBV19
j_gene: TRBJ1-5
CDR3nt: TGTGCCAGTAGTATAGTGGAGAGGGACAACAATCAGCCCCAGCATTTT
CDR3aa: CASSIVERDNNQPQHF

d_gene: .
abundance: .
v_gene: TRBV29-1
j_gene: TRBJ1-2
CDR3nt: TGCAGCGTTGAAGATGCCCCGCCTATTTCCTATGGCTACACCTTC
CDR3aa: CSVEDAPPISYGYTF

d_gene: .
abundance: .
v_gene: TRBV5-6
j_gene: TRBJ1-4
CDR3nt: TGTGCCAGCAGCTTGCGGGCGGGTGCAACTAATGAAAAACTGTTTTTT
CDR3aa: CASSLRAGATNEKLFF

d_gene: .
abundance: .
v_gene: TRBV19
j_gene: TRBJ1-5
CDR3nt: TGTGCCAGTAGTTCATTCAGGGACAAGGTTTATCAGCCCCAGCATTTT
CDR3aa: CASSSFRDKVYQPQHF

d_gene: .
abundance: .
v_gene: TRBV27
j_gene: TRBJ2-3
CDR3nt: TGTGCCAGTAAAGACGGGGATACGCAGTATTTT
CDR3aa: CASKDGDTQYF

d_gene: .
abundance: .
v_gene: TRBV5-6
j_gene: TRBJ1-2
CDR3nt: TGTGCCAGCAGCCTGGGACTCCTCAGCTACACCTTC
CDR3aa: CASSLGLLSYTF

d_gene: .
abundance: .
v_gene: TRBV11-3
j_gene: TRBJ2-7
CDR3nt: TGTGCCAGCAGCCGACCCGGGGACGTTCGGTACGAGCAGTACTTC
CDR3aa: CASSRPGDVRYEQYF

d_gene: .
abundance: .
v_gene: TRBV12-5
j_gene: TRBJ1-2
CDR3nt: TGTGCTAGTGGTTTGGTACCCTTCCTCGATGGCTACACCTTC
CDR3aa: CASGLVPFLDGYTF

d_gene: .
abundance: .
v_gene: TRBV12-3/TRBV12-4
j_gene: TRBJ1-2
CDR3nt: TGTGCCAGCAGTACGGGGGCCGGCTATGGCTACACCTTC
CDR3aa: CASSTGAGYGYTF

d_gene: TRBD2
abundance: .
v_gene: TRBV5-4
j_gene: TRBJ2-7
CDR3nt: TGTGCCAGCAGCTCCCGGGCTGTTAGCGGGACCTACGAGCAGTACTTC
CDR3aa: CASSSRAVSGTYEQYF

d_gene: .
abundance: .
v_gene: TRBV29-1
j_gene: TRBJ1-1
CDR3nt: TGCAGCGTTGCTTGGGACCCCGAGGGGAACACTGAAGCTTTCTTT
CDR3aa: CSVAWDPEGNTEAFF

d_gene: TRBD1
abundance: .
v_gene: TRBV19
j_gene: TRBJ1-5
CDR3nt: TGTGCCAGTAGTATAACGGAAAACAGGGGAGGTCAGCCCCAGCATTTT
CDR3aa: CASSITENRGGQPQHF

d_gene: .
abundance: .
v_gene: TRBV27
j_gene: TRBJ1-4
CDR3nt: TGTGCCAGCAGGGGTGCGGGGGCCCTGGAGGAAAAACTGTTTTTT
CDR3aa: CASRGAGALEEKLFF

d_gene: TRBD1
abundance: .
v_gene: TRBV27
j_gene: TRBJ2-2
CDR3nt: TGTGCCACCCTGAGACAGGGGGAGTTAGCGAACACCGGGGAGCTGTTTTTT
CDR3aa: CATLRQGELANTGELFF

d_gene: TRBD1
abundance: .
v_gene: TRBV19
j_gene: TRBJ2-5
CDR3nt: TGTGCCAGTAGTCTGGGACAGGACACATCTTACGCCCAGTACTTC
CDR3aa: CASSLGQDTSYAQYF

d_gene: .
abundance: few
v_gene: TRBV23-1
j_gene: TRBJ1-1
CDR3nt: TGCGCCAGCAGTCAATCGCGGGGGGCGAAGAACACTGAAGCTTTCTTT
CDR3aa: CASSQSRGAKNTEAFF

d_gene: .
abundance: .
v_gene: TRBV28
j_gene: TRBJ2-7
CDR3nt: TGTGCCAGCACCCAAACGAACTCCGGGCTATACGAGCAGTACTTC
CDR3aa: CASTQTNSGLYEQYF

d_gene: .
abundance: .
v_gene: TRBV7-8
j_gene: TRBJ1-1
CDR3nt: TGTGCCAGCAGCTTAGCGTTAGGGGGGAACACTGAAGCTTTCTTT
CDR3aa: CASSLALGGNTEAFF

d_gene: .
abundance: .
v_gene: TRBV28
j_gene: TRBJ1-2
CDR3nt: TGTGCCAGCAGTTTTCGTGGTGATGGCTACACCTTC
CDR3aa: CASSFRGDGYTF

d_gene: .
abundance: .
v_gene: TRBV11-1
j_gene: TRBJ2-7
CDR3nt: TGTGCCAGCAGCCTAACATTGGCGGGGTACGAGCAGTACTTC
CDR3aa: CASSLTLAGYEQYF

d_gene: TRBD2
abundance: .
v_gene: TRBV19
j_gene: TRBJ2-1
CDR3nt: TGTGCCAGTAGTATTACGGGGACTATGCTTCAATCCAATGAGCAGTTCTTC
CDR3aa: CASSITGTMLQSNEQFF

d_gene: .
abundance: .
v_gene: TRBV2
j_gene: TRBJ2-5
CDR3nt: TGTGCCAGCAGTGAGCAGGGGCCGAGCCGAGAGACCCAGTACTTC
CDR3aa: CASSEQGPSRETQYF

d_gene: TRBD1
abundance: once
v_gene: TRBV28
j_gene: TRBJ1-6
CDR3nt: TGTGCCAGCAGTTTAAATTTGGGGACAGGGAATTCACCCCTCCACTTT
CDR3aa: CASSLNLGTGNSPLHF

d_gene: .
abundance: .
v_gene: TRBV28
j_gene: TRBJ1-2
CDR3nt: TGTGCCAGCAGCCCTGCCGGTCCCGTAAACTATGGCTACACCTTC
CDR3aa: CASSPAGPVNYGYTF

d_gene: TRBD1
abundance: .
v_gene: TRBV9
j_gene: TRBJ1-2
CDR3nt: TGTGCCAGCAGCGTAGAGGGACAGGGGCTCTATGGCTACACCTTC
CDR3aa: CASSVEGQGLYGYTF

d_gene: .
abundance: .
v_gene: TRBV11-3
j_gene: TRBJ2-5
CDR3nt: TGTGCCAGCAGCTTTAACTCGGGAGAGACCCAGTACTTC
CDR3aa: CASSFNSGETQYF

d_gene: .
abundance: .
v_gene: TRBV28
j_gene: TRBJ1-2
CDR3nt: TGTGCCAGCAGCCCTTCTAGCTACTATGGCTACACCTTC
CDR3aa: CASSPSSYYGYTF

d_gene: TRBD2
abundance: .
v_gene: TRBV3-1/TRBV3-2
j_gene: TRBJ2-2
CDR3nt: TGTGCCAGCAGCCTAGCGGGGAACACCGGGGAGCTGTTTTTT
CDR3aa: CASSLAGNTGELFF

d_gene: .
abundance: .
v_gene: TRBV11-1
j_gene: TRBJ1-3
CDR3nt: TGTGCCAGCAGCTTACCTCGGTCGACCTCTGGAAACACCATATATTTT
CDR3aa: CASSLPRSTSGNTIYF

d_gene: TRBD1
abundance: .
v_gene: TRBV7-8
j_gene: TRBJ1-2
CDR3nt: TGTGCCAGCAGCGTCACAGGGGGCTCTGGCTACACCTTC
CDR3aa: CASSVTGGSGYTF

d_gene: TRBD1
abundance: .
v_gene: TRBV3-1/TRBV3-2
j_gene: TRBJ1-1
CDR3nt: TGTGCCAGCAGCCAAGGGGACAGGGGTGAAGCTTTCTTT
CDR3aa: CASSQGDRGEAFF

d_gene: .
abundance: .
v_gene: TRBV9
j_gene: TRBJ2-7
CDR3nt: TGTGCCAGCAGCGTAACGGCGGTAACCTACGAGCAGTACTTC
CDR3aa: CASSVTAVTYEQYF

d_gene: TRBD1
abundance: .
v_gene: TRBV19
j_gene: TRBJ2-3
CDR3nt: TGTGCCAGTAGACGACAGGGATTGGCAGATACGCAGTATTTT
CDR3aa: CASRRQGLADTQYF

d_gene: TRBD1
abundance: .
v_gene: TRBV5-1
j_gene: TRBJ1-4
CDR3nt: TGCGCCAGCAGCTCCGGGACAGGGTTCGAAAAACTGTTTTTT
CDR3aa: CASSSGTGFEKLFF

d_gene: TRBD1
abundance: .
v_gene: TRBV23-1
j_gene: TRBJ2-7
CDR3nt: TGCGCCAGCAGTCAAGACAGGGGAAGGGGGGTCGAGCAGTACTTC
CDR3aa: CASSQDRGRGVEQYF

d_gene: .
abundance: .
v_gene: TRBV3-1/TRBV3-2
j_gene: TRBJ2-5
CDR3nt: TGTGCCAGCAGCCCGCAGATCGCCAGTCAAGAGACCCAGTACTTC
CDR3aa: CASSPQIASQETQYF

d_gene: TRBD1
abundance: .
v_gene: TRBV2
j_gene: TRBJ1-2
CDR3nt: TGTGCCAGCACCCCCCTTTTAACAGGGGGCGACTATGGCTACACCTTC
CDR3aa: CASTPLLTGGDYGYTF

d_gene: .
abundance: .
v_gene: TRBV9
j_gene: TRBJ2-2
CDR3nt: TGTGCCAGCAGCGTAGGCCCCCCCAGCGGGACATACACCGGGGAGCTGTTTTTT
CDR3aa: CASSVGPPSGTYTGELFF

d_gene: .
abundance: .
v_gene: TRBV9
j_gene: TRBJ1-3
CDR3nt: TGTGCCAGCAGCGTAGGTAAAGGAAACACCATATATTTT
CDR3aa: CASSVGKGNTIYF

d_gene: .
abundance: .
v_gene: TRBV10-2
j_gene: TRBJ2-7
CDR3nt: TGCGCCAGCAGCGCAGGGTACGAGCAGTACTTC
CDR3aa: CASSAGYEQYF

d_gene: TRBD1
abundance: .
v_gene: TRBV19
j_gene: TRBJ1-4
CDR3nt: TGTGCCAGTAGTGTCGACAGGGGTGAAAAACTGTTTTTT
CDR3aa: CASSVDRGEKLFF